Sequencing of this T cell receptor (beta chain) was carried out in a study of tumor-infiltrating lymphocytes in primary liver carcinoma. The overall study: The patient population consisted of men and women between 30 and 69 years of age. Yields of productive TCRbeta reads ranged from roughly 3.5 to 7.5 million per sample and were similar across tissue types.

RNA and DNA were co-extracted from around 20-30 mg of unsorted bulk tissue. Patients diagnosed with primary liver carcinoma received treatment through surgical resection. This clonotype was recorded many times. A constant-region primer served to make TCR beta cDNA from about 0.5 ug total RNA. Three rounds of nested multiplex PCR with slightly modified ARM-PCR produced TCR beta libraries. TRBV1-TRBV30 forward primers paired with a C-beta reverse primer were used in the first two PCR rounds, which ran about 11 cycles each. One entry per CDR3 protein results from TCRdb running MiXCR on the multiplex PCR reads. The data show approximately 42,000 distinct CDR3 sequences, roughly 73% seen once. The germline V gene has CDR1 PRHDT and CDR2 FYEKMQ (reference sequence). The V end was cut by 5 bases, the J end by 3 bases, with 14 bases between. The CDR3 runs 14 residues.

The chain couples TRBV13 to TRBJ2-7; either TRBD1 or TRBD2 may supply D (5 bases each). This clonotype originated in a young woman with primary liver carcinoma and hepatitis B virus infection. What was sequenced was tumor-adjacent normal liver tissue. The DNA for the CDR3 is TGTGCCAGCAGCCCTACGGGGCGGCACTACGAGCAGTACTTC. This translates into CASSPTGRHYEQYF.